This is a list of T cell receptor beta chains from one sample in a study of T-cell reconstitution after alpha-beta-depleted transplantation in children. TCRdb re-called the PCR reads with MiXCR, one entry per CDR3 protein. In the table there are about 580,000 distinct CDR3 sequences, 23% of which are singletons. The source was PBMCs, mostly from graft donor cells, collected 360 days after TCRalphabeta/CD19-depleted stem cell transplant. These receptors originate from a boy in the first two years of life who had a stem cell transplant for acute myeloid leukemia, so the T cells may come from the graft donor. The CDR3 runs from the conserved cysteine through the conserved F or W. Fields, in order: D gene, clone size, J gene, V gene, CDR3 DNA, CDR3 protein. A D gene is named only where the DNA matches it firmly. Clone sizes are given selectively: once, few, many, or a class where the clone is expanded.

D: NA; size: NA; J: TRBJ2-2; V: TRBV6-5; DNA: TGTGCCAGCAGTTACTCGTCCAACACCGGGGAGCTGTTTTTT; CDR3: CASSYSSNTGELFF
D: NA; size: few; J: TRBJ2-3; V: TRBV27; DNA: TGTGCCAGCAGTTTGACCCCGGGGGGCCTCACAGATACGCAGTATTTT; CDR3: CASSLTPGGLTDTQYF
D: TRBD1; size: NA; J: TRBJ2-7; V: TRBV5-1; DNA: TGCGCCAGCAGCTTCCTCTTCTCCGGGACAGGGATTAAGTACGAGCAGTACTTC; CDR3: CASSFLFSGTGIKYEQYF
D: TRBD2; size: NA; J: TRBJ2-3; V: TRBV20-1; DNA: TGCAGTGCTAAAGTAGCGGGGGGGAACACAGATACGCAGTATTTT; CDR3: CSAKVAGGNTDTQYF
D: NA; size: few; J: TRBJ2-7; V: TRBV27; DNA: TGTGCCAGCGGTCGACAGTTCTACGAGCAGTACTTC; CDR3: CASGRQFYEQYF
D: NA; size: many; J: TRBJ2-1; V: TRBV5-1; DNA: TGCGCCAGCAGCTTCAGGGTAAATGAGCAGTTCTTC; CDR3: CASSFRVNEQFF
D: NA; size: many; J: TRBJ2-1; V: TRBV12-3/TRBV12-4; DNA: TGTGCCAGCAGTCTGTCCGGAGGCGATGAGCAGTTCTTC; CDR3: CASSLSGGDEQFF
D: NA; size: NA; J: TRBJ2-1; V: TRBV7-3; DNA: TGTGCCAGCAGCCCCCAGCCGGGCTACAATGAGCAGTTCTTC; CDR3: CASSPQPGYNEQFF
D: TRBD1; size: few; J: TRBJ1-6; V: TRBV12-3/TRBV12-4; DNA: TGTGCCAGCAGACTCGGACAGGGGTCACCCCTCCACTTT; CDR3: CASRLGQGSPLHF
D: NA; size: NA; J: TRBJ1-1; V: TRBV5-4; DNA: TGTGCCAGCAGCTTACGGACAGCAATGAACACTGAAGCTTTCTTT; CDR3: CASSLRTAMNTEAFF
D: NA; size: few; J: TRBJ2-2; V: TRBV6-5; DNA: TGTGCCAGCAGTTACACCGCACCGAACACCGGGGAGCTGTTTTTT; CDR3: CASSYTAPNTGELFF
D: NA; size: NA; J: TRBJ2-7; V: TRBV20-1; DNA: TGCAGTGCTAGCCTGGTTGCAGGCAGGCCTTACGAGCAGTACTTC; CDR3: CSASLVAGRPYEQYF
D: NA; size: many; J: TRBJ2-5; V: TRBV29-1; DNA: TGCAGCGTTGATGGGGGGACGGCCTGGGGTGGGACCCAGTACTTC; CDR3: CSVDGGTAWGGTQYF
D: TRBD1; size: many; J: TRBJ2-2; V: TRBV29-1; DNA: TGCAGCGTTGAAAGGGGGCAAGGCACCGGGGAGCTGTTTTTT; CDR3: CSVERGQGTGELFF
D: TRBD1; size: NA; J: TRBJ2-5; V: TRBV20-1; DNA: TGCAGTGCTAGAGAAAGGACAGGCAACTTCTTTAAGACCCAGTACTTC; CDR3: CSARERTGNFFKTQYF
D: NA; size: NA; J: TRBJ2-3; V: TRBV29-1; DNA: TGCAGCGTTGATTCTAGGGATCCTAGCACAGATACGCAGTATTTT; CDR3: CSVDSRDPSTDTQYF
D: NA; size: NA; J: TRBJ2-1; V: TRBV6-2/TRBV6-3; DNA: TGTGCCAGCAGTTACTTTCGTTCCGGGCAGGGTGAGCAGTTCTTC; CDR3: CASSYFRSGQGEQFF
D: NA; size: few; J: TRBJ2-5; V: TRBV7-9; DNA: TGTGCCAGCAGCTCACCGGGGACGGAGACCCAGTACTTC; CDR3: CASSSPGTETQYF
D: NA; size: few; J: TRBJ1-1; V: TRBV7-2; DNA: TGTGCCAGCAGCGCGCTCCGAATGGGGGGCACTGAAGCTTTCTTT; CDR3: CASSALRMGGTEAFF
D: NA; size: few; J: TRBJ2-7; V: TRBV20-1; DNA: TGCAGTGCTATGATCAGGGCCCCCTACGAGCAGTACTTC; CDR3: CSAMIRAPYEQYF
D: NA; size: many; J: TRBJ2-2; V: TRBV7-9; DNA: TGTGCCAGCAGCTTAGACGGGGCCGGGGAGCTGTTTTTT; CDR3: CASSLDGAGELFF
D: NA; size: NA; J: TRBJ2-3; V: TRBV7-6; DNA: TGTGCCGTGACAGAGAACCCCTCGGATACGCAGTATTTT; CDR3: CAVTENPSDTQYF
D: NA; size: many; J: TRBJ1-4; V: TRBV28; DNA: TGTGCCAGCAGTACATACGGGGGGGCGGCTAATGAAAAACTGTTTTTT; CDR3: CASSTYGGAANEKLFF
D: NA; size: many; J: TRBJ2-5; V: TRBV9; DNA: TGTGCCAGCAGCGAAGGCCGGAGTTTGGGGCAGGGGCGAGAGACCCAGTACTTC; CDR3: CASSEGRSLGQGRETQYF
D: TRBD2; size: many; J: TRBJ2-2; V: TRBV2; DNA: TGTGCCAGCAGTGCGGGGGGAGCGAACACCGGGGAGCTGTTTTTT; CDR3: CASSAGGANTGELFF
D: TRBD1; size: NA; J: TRBJ2-7; V: TRBV9; DNA: TGTGCCAGCAGCCCCCGGGGACAGGGTAACGAGCAGTACTTC; CDR3: CASSPRGQGNEQYF
D: TRBD1; size: NA; J: TRBJ2-7; V: TRBV12-3/TRBV12-4; DNA: TGTGCCAGCAGTTTAGTGGGGACAGTCTACGAGCAGTACTTC; CDR3: CASSLVGTVYEQYF
D: NA; size: NA; J: TRBJ2-2; V: TRBV19; DNA: TGTGCCAGTAGTATCGGCCAGGTCGACACCGGGGAGCTGTTTTTT; CDR3: CASSIGQVDTGELFF
D: NA; size: few; J: TRBJ1-1; V: TRBV7-9; DNA: TGTGCCAGCAACCGGCAGGGAGACACTGAAGCTTTCTTT; CDR3: CASNRQGDTEAFF
D: TRBD2; size: NA; J: TRBJ2-1; V: TRBV20-1; DNA: TGCAGTGCTAGATATACCCGGGGGGTCTACAATGAGCAGTTCTTC; CDR3: CSARYTRGVYNEQFF
D: NA; size: few; J: TRBJ2-5; V: TRBV29-1; DNA: TGCAGCGTTGAATTCCCAGACGCGGAAAACCGACAAGAGACCCAGTACTTC; CDR3: CSVEFPDAENRQETQYF
D: NA; size: NA; J: TRBJ2-2; V: TRBV28; DNA: TGTGCCAGCAGTGGAGGACAGACGAACACCGGGGAGCTGTTTTTT; CDR3: CASSGGQTNTGELFF
D: TRBD1; size: once; J: TRBJ2-5; V: TRBV6-1; DNA: TGTGCCAGCAGTCCGGGACAGGGGATAGGGGAGACCCAGTACTTC; CDR3: CASSPGQGIGETQYF
D: TRBD1; size: NA; J: TRBJ2-1; V: TRBV13; DNA: TGTGCCAGCAGTCATCGACAGGGCAATGAGCAGTTCTTC; CDR3: CASSHRQGNEQFF
D: TRBD1; size: NA; J: TRBJ2-5; V: TRBV4-1; DNA: TGCGCCAGCAGCCAAGAACCCGCAGGGGGCGAAGAGACCCAGTACTTC; CDR3: CASSQEPAGGEETQYF
D: TRBD2; size: many; J: TRBJ2-1; V: TRBV2; DNA: TGTGCCAGCAGTCGACTAGCGGGGGGTTCCTACAATGAGCAGTTCTTC; CDR3: CASSRLAGGSYNEQFF
D: TRBD1; size: many; J: TRBJ1-2; V: TRBV6-1; DNA: TGTGCCAGCAATGACAGGGGGAAACCTCCGGGCTACACCTTC; CDR3: CASNDRGKPPGYTF
D: NA; size: many; J: TRBJ1-1; V: TRBV28; DNA: TGTGCCAGCAGTCCCCTGGGCTACAGTCCCGGGCGGACTGAAGCTTTCTTT; CDR3: CASSPLGYSPGRTEAFF
D: NA; size: many; J: TRBJ1-5; V: TRBV12-3/TRBV12-4; DNA: TGTGCCAGCAGTCCTTTTTCCGGCAGGGGTGACCAGCCCCAGCATTTT; CDR3: CASSPFSGRGDQPQHF
D: NA; size: few; J: TRBJ1-2; V: TRBV20-1; DNA: TGCAGTGGTGTGGGGGGTAGAGACTATGGCTACACCTTC; CDR3: CSGVGGRDYGYTF
D: NA; size: NA; J: TRBJ2-1; V: TRBV5-4; DNA: TGTGCCAGCAGCTTGGACGGACTCTACAATGAGCAGTTCTTC; CDR3: CASSLDGLYNEQFF
D: NA; size: few; J: TRBJ1-1; V: TRBV6-5; DNA: TGTGCCAGCAGTTACGGGGACACCCCGAACACTGAAGCTTTCTTT; CDR3: CASSYGDTPNTEAFF
D: NA; size: NA; J: TRBJ1-3; V: TRBV28; DNA: TGTGCCAGCAGCTCAAGGGTTTTCGGAAACACCATATATTTT; CDR3: CASSSRVFGNTIYF
D: TRBD1; size: NA; J: TRBJ1-4; V: TRBV12-3/TRBV12-4; DNA: TGTGCCAGCACCCCACAGGGGCATGAAGAACTGTTTTTT; CDR3: CASTPQGHEELFF
D: NA; size: NA; J: TRBJ2-5; V: TRBV29-1; DNA: TGCAGCGTTGAAGAGCGCCAAGAGACCCAGTACTTC; CDR3: CSVEERQETQYF
D: TRBD2; size: many; J: TRBJ2-7; V: TRBV11-2; DNA: TGTGCCAGCAGCTCACTGGAGCGGGGGTTCTCCTACGAGCAGTACTTC; CDR3: CASSSLERGFSYEQYF
D: TRBD1; size: NA; J: TRBJ1-1; V: TRBV6-1; DNA: TGTGCCGCCAGTAGGACAGGGTGGATGAACACTGAAGCTTTCTTT; CDR3: CAASRTGWMNTEAFF
D: NA; size: NA; J: TRBJ2-5; V: TRBV29-1; DNA: TGCAGCGGGGGTCGTCGGGCTACGGGGGAAGAGACCCGGTACTTC; CDR3: CSGGRRATGEETRYF
D: NA; size: many; J: TRBJ1-4; V: TRBV27; DNA: TGTGCCAGCAGTTTCGTGGGACACCGAGGGGAACTGTTTTTT; CDR3: CASSFVGHRGELFF
D: NA; size: NA; J: TRBJ2-5; V: TRBV27; DNA: TGTGCCAGCAGTGATCGTGGCGTACAAGAGACCCAGTACTTC; CDR3: CASSDRGVQETQYF
D: TRBD1; size: many; J: TRBJ2-3; V: TRBV7-2; DNA: TGTGCCAGCAGCTGGCGGACAGGGGGGGATACGCAGTATTTT; CDR3: CASSWRTGGDTQYF
D: TRBD1; size: NA; J: TRBJ2-5; V: TRBV15; DNA: TGTGCCACCAGCAGAGAACCGACAGGGGAGACCCAGTACTTC; CDR3: CATSREPTGETQYF
D: NA; size: few; J: TRBJ2-1; V: TRBV5-1; DNA: TGCGCCAGCAGGTCGGTGATGAATGAGCAGTTCTTC; CDR3: CASRSVMNEQFF
D: TRBD1; size: NA; J: TRBJ2-7; V: TRBV4-3; DNA: TGCGCCAGCAGCCAGATACACGGGACAGAGTACGAGCAGTACTTC; CDR3: CASSQIHGTEYEQYF
D: NA; size: many; J: TRBJ1-1; V: TRBV12-3/TRBV12-4; DNA: TGTGCCAGCAGTCCCGTAGACAGATTGAACACTGAAGCTTTCTTT; CDR3: CASSPVDRLNTEAFF
D: NA; size: many; J: TRBJ2-3; V: TRBV7-2; DNA: TGTGCCAGCAGCTTAGTACGGCGGGATACGCAGTATTTT; CDR3: CASSLVRRDTQYF
D: TRBD1; size: few; J: TRBJ2-3; V: TRBV5-1; DNA: TGCGCCAGCACCCATCCGGGGACAGGATCTAGCACAGATACGCAGTATTTT; CDR3: CASTHPGTGSSTDTQYF
D: NA; size: NA; J: TRBJ2-3; V: TRBV5-1; DNA: TGCGCCAGCAGCTTGGTGGCTTCTACTAGCACAGATACGCAGTATTTT; CDR3: CASSLVASTSTDTQYF
D: NA; size: NA; J: TRBJ1-1; V: TRBV20-1; DNA: TGCAGTGCTAGAGACCCCGTTTCGCAAGCTTTCTTT; CDR3: CSARDPVSQAFF
D: TRBD2; size: once; J: TRBJ2-3; V: TRBV4-3; DNA: TGCGCCAGCAGCCAAGAGGCAGCTAGCGGGGCCACAGATACGCAGTATTTT; CDR3: CASSQEAASGATDTQYF